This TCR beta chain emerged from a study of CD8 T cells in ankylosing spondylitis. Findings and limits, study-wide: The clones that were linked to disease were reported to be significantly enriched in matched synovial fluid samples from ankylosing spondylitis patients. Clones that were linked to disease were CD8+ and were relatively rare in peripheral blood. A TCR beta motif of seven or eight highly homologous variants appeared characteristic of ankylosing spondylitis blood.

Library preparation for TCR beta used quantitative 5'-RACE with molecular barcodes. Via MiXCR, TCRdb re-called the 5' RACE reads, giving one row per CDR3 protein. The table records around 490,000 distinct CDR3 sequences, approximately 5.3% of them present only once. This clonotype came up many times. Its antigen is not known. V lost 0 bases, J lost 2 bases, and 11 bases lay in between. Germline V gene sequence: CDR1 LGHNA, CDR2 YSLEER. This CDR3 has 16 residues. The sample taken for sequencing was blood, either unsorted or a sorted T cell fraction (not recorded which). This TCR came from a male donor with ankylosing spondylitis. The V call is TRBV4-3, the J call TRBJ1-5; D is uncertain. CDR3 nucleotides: TGCGCCAGCAGCCAAGATTCGGGGATTGGCAATCAGCCCCAGCATTTT. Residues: CASSQDSGIGNQPQHF.